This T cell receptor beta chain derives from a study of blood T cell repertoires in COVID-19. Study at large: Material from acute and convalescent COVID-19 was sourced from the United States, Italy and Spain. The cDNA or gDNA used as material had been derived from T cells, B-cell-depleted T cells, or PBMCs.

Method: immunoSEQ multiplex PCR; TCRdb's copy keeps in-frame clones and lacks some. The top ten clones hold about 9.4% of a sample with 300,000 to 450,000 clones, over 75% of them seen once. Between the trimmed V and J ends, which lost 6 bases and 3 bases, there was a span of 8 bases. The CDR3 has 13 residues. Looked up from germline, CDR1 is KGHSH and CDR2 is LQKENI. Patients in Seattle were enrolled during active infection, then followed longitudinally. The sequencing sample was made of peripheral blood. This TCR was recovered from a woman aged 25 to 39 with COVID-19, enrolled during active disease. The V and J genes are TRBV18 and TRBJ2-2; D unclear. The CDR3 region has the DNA TGTGCCAGCTCCCCCTCGGACACCGGGGAGCTGTTTTTT. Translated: CASSPSDTGELFF. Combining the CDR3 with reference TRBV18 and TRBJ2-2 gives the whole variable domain NAGVMQNPRHLVRRRGQEARLRCSPMKGHSHVYWYRQLPEEGLKFMVYLQKENIIDESGMPKERFSAEFPKEGPSILRIQQVVRGDSAAYFCASSPSDTGELFFGEGSRLTVL.